The 26 T cell receptor beta chains reported below all come from one sample, sequenced in a study of shared clonotypes between healthy human individuals (dated by TCRdb to 2018 to 2020). Libraries came from the immunoSEQ multiplex PCR assay. TCRdb re-hosts the immuneACCESS table, in-frame sequences only. Its copies lack some clones; in the studies checked, an unresolved V gene accounts for under half of them, and the cause for the rest is not known. This sample lists roughly 650,000 clones; 97% were detected once. The ten top clones hold approximately 0.057% of the sample. Sequencing input: naive CD4+ T cells sorted from blood. Sample cell subset or site, as interpreted from the label and publication: CD45RA+ positively selected. These receptors were taken from a woman in her 30s in good health.

The chain has TRBV23-1 and TRBJ1-1, with 7 bases that match TRBD1. TRBV23-1 is flagged as an ORF with uncertain function. The CDR3 length is 15 residues. The V and J ends lost 6 bases and 11 bases, in that order; junction bases with no gene match: 18. The CDR3 loop reads CASSPPGQHPSLAFF. CDR3 sequence (DNA): TGCGCCAGCAGCCCACCGGGACAGCACCCGAGTTTGGCTTTCTTT.

V is TRBV11-2 and J is TRBJ1-3; a possible D gene is TRBD1 (5 bases). The CDR3 has 19 amino acids. Germline loops: CDR1 SGHAT, CDR2 FQNNGV. Trimming removed 6 bases from V and 0 bases from J, with 24 bases in between. The CDR3 DNA is TGTGCCAGCAGTCTAGAGGTGGGAACAGGCGGATACTCTGGAAACACCATATATTTT. This encodes CASSLEVGTGGYSGNTIYF. Drawing the rest from reference TRBV11-2 and TRBJ1-3, the complete variable domain is EAGVAQSPRYKIIEKRQSVAFWCNPISGHATLYWYQQILGQGPKLLIQFQNNGVVDDSQLPKDRFSAERLKGVDSTLKIQPAKLEDSAVYLCASSLEVGTGGYSGNTIYFGEGSWLTVV.

About this clone: The junction shows a germline mismatch at one end, possibly a read error. This chain links TRBV10-3 with TRBJ2-3; D is unresolved. Per the germline V gene, CDR1 is ENHRY and CDR2 is SYGVKD. The CDR3 loop spans 15 amino acids. The CDR3 sequence is CAISEPRLGTNTQYF. The CDR3 bases are TGTGCCATCAGTGAACCTCGGCTAGGCACAAATACGCAGTATTTT.

The V and J genes are TRBV19 and TRBJ1-1; D possibly corresponds to TRBD1 (5 bases). The CDR3 loop spans 13 amino acids. The germline V and J ends were trimmed by 6 bases and 6 bases, with 14 bases remaining between them. CDR1 is LNHDA and CDR2 is SQIVND in the germline V gene (reference sequence). The chain's CDR3 is CASSPTVGSEAFF. The CDR3 coding sequence is TGTGCCAGTAGCCCGACAGTGGGTTCTGAAGCTTTCTTT.

The chain employs TRBV2 and TRBJ2-1; unclear D gene. The germline V and J ends were trimmed by 6 bases and 9 bases, with 18 bases remaining between them. The CDR3 sequence is 14 residues long. Germline assignment: CDR1 SNHLY and CDR2 FYNNEI. The CDR3 here is CASRGSAGPPEQFF. The DNA of the CDR3 is TGTGCCAGCAGGGGTTCTGCTGGCCCACCTGAGCAGTTCTTC.

This clone occurred once. CDR3 in amino acids: CSVEDWGSGSQNTQYF. The CDR3 DNA reads as TGCAGCGTTGAAGATTGGGGTAGCGGCTCACAGAATACGCAGTATTTT. The chain carries TRBV29-1 and TRBJ2-3; possibly TRBD2 for D (6 bases). In germline, CDR1 is SQVTM, CDR2 ANQGSEA. This CDR3 is 16 amino acids long. The V end was cut by 0 bases, the J end by 7 bases, with 20 bases between.

The V and J genes are TRBV4-1 and TRBJ2-4; maybe TRBD1 (6 bases). V was pared by 1 base and J by 1 base, with 11 bases between. The CDR3 sequence is 16 residues long. Germline V gene lookup returns CDR1 MGHRA and CDR2 YSYEKL. The CDR3 here is CASSQAQGWAKNIQYF. The CDR3 DNA follows: TGCGCCAGCAGCCAAGCTCAGGGGTGGGCCAAAAACATTCAGTACTTC.

This sequence joins TRBV30 and TRBJ1-5; D is ambiguous. This CDR3 is built from 14 residues. V gave up 2 bases and J gave up 0 bases, with 8 bases separating them. Germline-derived CDR1 and CDR2 are GTSNPN and SVGIG (reference sequence). Here the CDR3 reads CAWSLGNSNQPQHF. CDR3 nucleotide sequence: TGTGCCTGGAGTTTGGGCAATAGCAATCAGCCCCAGCATTTT.

This clone has only one observation. The chain carries TRBV27 and TRBJ2-3; D possibly corresponds to TRBD2 (6 bases). V lost 6 bases to trimming and J lost 7 bases, with 14 bases between them. Germline values: CDR1 MNHEY, CDR2 SMNVEV (reference sequence). The CDR3 sequence is 13 residues long. The CDR3 protein is CASSGGRDHTQYF. The CDR3 DNA follows: TGTGCCAGCAGCGGGGGTCGAGACCATACGCAGTATTTT.

V usage is TRBV28 and J usage is TRBJ2-7; TRBD2 matches at 9 bases. Germline V gene sequence: CDR1 MDHEN, CDR2 SYDVKM. CDR3 length equals 15 residues. The trim removed 2 bases at V and 6 bases at J, leaving 8 bases unmatched. The CDR3 here is CASSLMAGGPGEQYF. CDR3 in DNA: TGTGCCAGCAGTTTAATGGCGGGAGGGCCCGGCGAGCAGTACTTC.

The chain combines TRBV11-2 with TRBJ2-7; D gene uncertain. Trimming cost V 3 bases and J 7 bases, with 13 bases left between them. Germline V lookup: CDR1 SGHAT, CDR2 FQNNGV. The CDR3 spans 13 residues. In nucleotides, the CDR3 is TGTGCCAGCAGCTTGGTTCAGGTGGGGGAGCAGTACTTC. It encodes CASSLVQVGEQYF.

This clone appeared once. The chain carries TRBV21-1 and TRBJ2-7; the table's D call, TRBD1, has no DNA check behind it. TRBV21-1 is a known pseudogene. This CDR3 is 16 amino acids long. CDR3 loop: CASSKLGRDRGREQYF. DNA of the CDR3: TGTGCCAGCAGCAAATTGGGTAGAGACAGGGGGCGAGAGCAGTACTTC.

This rearrangement joins TRBV27 to TRBJ2-1; D is undetermined. Germline CDR1 and CDR2: MNHEY and SMNVEV (reference sequence). Deletions cut 7 bases from V and 9 bases from J, with 19 bases between. The CDR3 consists of 14 residues. CDR3 nucleotide sequence: TGTGCCAGCAAGATTGAACGGTACGCCGGTGAGCAGTTCTTC. Amino acids: CASKIERYAGEQFF.

This clone has just one count. The chain joins TRBV20-1 to TRBJ1-2; maybe TRBD1 (6 bases). The V gene's germline CDR1 is DFQATT and CDR2 SNEGSKA (reference sequence). The CDR3 spans 10 residues. V was shortened by 6 bases and J by 10 bases, with 12 bases between the two germline ends. DNA of the CDR3: TGCAGTGCCAACAGGGAGCCCTACACCTTC. Protein product: CSANREPYTF.

The V and J genes are TRBV28 and TRBJ1-2, with no clear D. V lost 4 bases and J 2 bases, leaving 8 bases between the germline ends. Germline V lookup: CDR1 MDHEN, CDR2 SYDVKM. CDR3 length equals 13 residues. The CDR3 spells CASSSRGNYGYTF. CDR3 nucleotide sequence: TGTGCCAGCAGTTCCCGGGGAAACTATGGCTACACCTTC.

The chain employs TRBV19 and TRBJ1-5, with D uncertain. From germline, CDR1 is LNHDA and CDR2 SQIVND (reference sequence). Trimming removed 4 bases from V and 0 bases from J, with 10 bases in between. The CDR3 extends over 15 amino acids. The CDR3 coding sequence is TGTGCCAGTAGTACTGCGCCTTATAGCAATCAGCCCCAGCATTTT. Translating gives CASSTAPYSNQPQHF.

The rearrangement uses TRBV7-9 and TRBJ2-2; maybe TRBD1 (5 bases). There are 15 residues in the CDR3. Germline V gene data show CDR1 as SEHNR and CDR2 as FQNEAQ (reference sequence). The CDR3 loop reads CGFRVSGINTGELFF. CDR3 DNA: TGTGGGTTCAGGGTATCCGGCATAAACACCGGGGAGCTGTTTTTT.

The CDR3 spells CASKPGQNNSPLHF. Written as DNA, the CDR3 is TGTGCCAGCAAGCCGGGACAGAATAATTCACCCCTCCACTTT. This rearrangement joins TRBV28 to TRBJ1-6; 7 bases are shared with TRBD1. CDR3 length: 14 amino acids. CDR1 is MDHEN and CDR2 is SYDVKM in the germline V gene. After removal of 7 bases from V and 5 bases from J, the junction contained 5 bases not matched to a gene.

This chain links TRBV29-1 with TRBJ2-3; tentatively, D is TRBD2 (5 bases). The CDR3 extends over 14 amino acids. The V end was cut by 6 bases, the J end by 5 bases, with 18 bases between. Germline values: CDR1 SQVTM, CDR2 ANQGSEA. The DNA of the CDR3 is TGCAGCGTCTCAAAGACGAGGGCCTTAGATACGCAGTATTTT. Translation gives CSVSKTRALDTQYF.

The rearrangement joins TRBV5-1 to TRBJ2-7; D gene uncertain. Trimming took 0 bases from V and 1 from J, leaving 8 bases between them. The CDR3 extends over 14 amino acids. In germline, CDR1 is SGHRS, CDR2 YFSETQ. CDR3 region: CASSLVTESYEQYF. The CDR3 region has the DNA TGCGCCAGCAGCTTGGTCACGGAATCCTACGAGCAGTACTTC.

The chain links TRBV15 to TRBJ1-5; no firm D call. CDR3 size: 15 residues. V lost 1 base to trimming and J lost 6 bases, with 13 bases between them. The V gene's germline CDR1 is LNHNV and CDR2 YYDKDF (reference sequence). CDR3 region: CATSRAFLDLQPQHF. In DNA, the CDR3 is TGTGCCACCAGCAGAGCCTTTTTAGATCTTCAGCCCCAGCATTTT.

This clone was recorded once. This chain joins TRBV18 and TRBJ2-7; D is perhaps TRBD1 or TRBD2 (5 bases each). This CDR3 has 15 residues. Trimming stripped 3 bases from V and 3 bases from J, with 15 bases between. Germline lookup yields CDR1 KGHSH and CDR2 LQKENI. CDR3 in DNA: TGTGCCAGCTCACCGGGGGAAGTTAGGGTCTACGAGCAGTACTTC. This encodes CASSPGEVRVYEQYF.

About this clone: Other nucleotide sequences from this sample produce the same CDR3. This sequence joins TRBV11-2 and TRBJ2-1; D may match TRBD1 or TRBD2 (6 bases each). Germline-derived CDR1 and CDR2 are SGHAT and FQNNGV. V lost 1 base and J 1 base, leaving 8 bases between the germline ends. The length of the CDR3 is 15 residues. The CDR3 DNA follows: TGTGCCAGCAGCTTAGGAGGGGGGTCCTACAATGAGCAGTTCTTC. This gives the protein CASSLGGGSYNEQFF. The full variable domain, with the rest looked up from reference TRBV11-2 and TRBJ2-1, is EAGVAQSPRYKIIEKRQSVAFWCNPISGHATLYWYQQILGQGPKLLIQFQNNGVVDDSQLPKDRFSAERLKGVDSTLKIQPAKLEDSAVYLCASSLGGGSYNEQFFGPGTRLTVL.

The chain combines TRBV7-7 with TRBJ2-7; D might be TRBD1 or TRBD2, each matching 5 bases. Per germline, CDR1 SSHAT and CDR2 FNYEAQ (reference sequence). V was cut by 0 bases and J by 3 bases, with 12 bases left in between. The CDR3 extends over 15 amino acids. The CDR3 is CASSLATGPNYEQYF. The CDR3 DNA reads as TGTGCCAGCAGCTTAGCTACGGGACCGAACTACGAGCAGTACTTC.

The chain links TRBV2 to TRBJ1-5; D gene uncertain. The CDR3 has 15 residues. CDR1 SNHLY and CDR2 FYNNEI come from the germline V gene. The V end lost 7 bases, the J end lost 0 bases, and 13 bases lay between the germline ends. CDR3 amino acids: CASKSHSGSNQPQHF. Here the CDR3 DNA reads TGTGCCAGCAAGTCCCACTCGGGTAGCAATCAGCCCCAGCATTTT.

The chain employs TRBV28 and TRBJ1-2; 12 bases match TRBD1. V was clipped by 5 bases and J by 7 bases; unmatched bases: 14. The CDR3 loop spans 17 amino acids. Germline V gene lookup returns CDR1 MDHEN and CDR2 SYDVKM. This CDR3 reads CASSTQPGQGASGGYTF. The DNA for the CDR3 is TGTGCCAGCAGTACCCAACCGGGACAGGGGGCGTCGGGTGGCTACACCTTC.